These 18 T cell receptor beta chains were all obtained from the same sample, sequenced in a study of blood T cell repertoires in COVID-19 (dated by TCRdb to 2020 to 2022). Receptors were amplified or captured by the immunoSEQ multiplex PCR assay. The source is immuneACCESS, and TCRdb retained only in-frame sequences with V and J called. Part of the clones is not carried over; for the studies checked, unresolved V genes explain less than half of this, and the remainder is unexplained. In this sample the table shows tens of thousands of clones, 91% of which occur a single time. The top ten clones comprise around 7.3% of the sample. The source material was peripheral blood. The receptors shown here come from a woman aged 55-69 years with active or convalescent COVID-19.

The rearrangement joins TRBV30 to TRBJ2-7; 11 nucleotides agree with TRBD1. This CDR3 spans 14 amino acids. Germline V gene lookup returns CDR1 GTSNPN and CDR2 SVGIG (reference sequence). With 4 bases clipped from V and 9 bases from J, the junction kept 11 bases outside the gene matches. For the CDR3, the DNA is TGTGCCTGGAATCTGGGACAGGGGGTTTTCGGGCAGTACTTC. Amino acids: CAWNLGQGVFGQYF.

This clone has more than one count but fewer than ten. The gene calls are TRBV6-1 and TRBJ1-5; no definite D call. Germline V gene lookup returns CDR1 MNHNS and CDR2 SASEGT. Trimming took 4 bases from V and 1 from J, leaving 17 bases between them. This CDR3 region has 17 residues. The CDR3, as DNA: TGTGCCAGCAGTGCACAACGGACTGAAAAGAGCAATCAGCCCCAGCATTTT. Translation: CASSAQRTEKSNQPQHF.

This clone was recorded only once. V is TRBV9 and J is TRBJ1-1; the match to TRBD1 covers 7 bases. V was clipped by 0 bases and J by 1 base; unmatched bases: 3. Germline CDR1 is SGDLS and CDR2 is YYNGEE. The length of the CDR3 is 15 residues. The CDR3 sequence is CASSVARTGNTEAFF. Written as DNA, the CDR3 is TGTGCCAGCAGCGTAGCCCGGACAGGGAACACTGAAGCTTTCTTT. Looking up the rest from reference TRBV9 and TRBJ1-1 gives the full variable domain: DSGVTQTPKHLITATGQRVTLRCSPRSGDLSVYWYQQSLDQGLQFLIQYYNGEERAKGNILERFSAQQFPDLHSELNLSSLELGDSALYFCASSVARTGNTEAFFGQGTRLTVV.

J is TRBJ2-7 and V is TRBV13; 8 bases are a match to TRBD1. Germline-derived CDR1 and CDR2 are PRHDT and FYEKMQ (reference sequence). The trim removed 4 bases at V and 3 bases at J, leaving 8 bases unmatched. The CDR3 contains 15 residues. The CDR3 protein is CASSSHRTGNYEQYF. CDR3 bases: TGTGCCAGCAGCTCTCACCGGACAGGGAACTACGAGCAGTACTTC.

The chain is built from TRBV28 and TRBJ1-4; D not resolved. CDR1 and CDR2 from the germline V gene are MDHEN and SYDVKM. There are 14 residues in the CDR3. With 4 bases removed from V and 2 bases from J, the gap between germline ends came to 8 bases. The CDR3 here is CASSSPQTNEKLFF. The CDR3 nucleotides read TGTGCCAGCAGTTCCCCACAGACTAATGAAAAACTGTTTTTT.

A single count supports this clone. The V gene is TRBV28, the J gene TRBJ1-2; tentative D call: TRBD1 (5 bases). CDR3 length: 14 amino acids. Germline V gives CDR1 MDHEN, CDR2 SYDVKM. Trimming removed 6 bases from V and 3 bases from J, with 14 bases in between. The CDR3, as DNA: TGTGCCAGCAGAACCAGGGATTACGACTATGGCTACACCTTC. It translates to CASRTRDYDYGYTF.

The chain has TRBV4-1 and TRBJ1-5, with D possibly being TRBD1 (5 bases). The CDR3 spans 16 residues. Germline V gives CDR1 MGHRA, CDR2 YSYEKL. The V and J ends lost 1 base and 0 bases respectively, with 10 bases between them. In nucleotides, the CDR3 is TGCGCCAGCAGCCAAGGGCCGACAGCTAGCAATCAGCCCCAGCATTTT. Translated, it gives CASSQGPTASNQPQHF.

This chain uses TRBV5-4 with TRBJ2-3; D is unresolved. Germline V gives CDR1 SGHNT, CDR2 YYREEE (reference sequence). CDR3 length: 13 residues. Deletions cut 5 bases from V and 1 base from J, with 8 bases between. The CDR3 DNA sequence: TGTGCCAGCAGGGTTGAGGGCACAGATACGCAGTATTTT. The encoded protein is CASRVEGTDTQYF.

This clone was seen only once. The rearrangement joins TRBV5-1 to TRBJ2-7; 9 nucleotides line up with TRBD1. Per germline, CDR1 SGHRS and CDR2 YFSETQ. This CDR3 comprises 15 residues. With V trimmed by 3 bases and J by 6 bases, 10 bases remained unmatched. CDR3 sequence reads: CASSSSGTGTGEQYF. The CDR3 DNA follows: TGCGCCAGCAGCTCGTCCGGGACAGGGACTGGCGAGCAGTACTTC.

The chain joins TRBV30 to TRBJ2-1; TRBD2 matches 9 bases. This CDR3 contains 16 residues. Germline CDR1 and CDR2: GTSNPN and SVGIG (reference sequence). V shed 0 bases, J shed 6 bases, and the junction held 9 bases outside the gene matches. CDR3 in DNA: TGTGCCTGGAGTGTACGGAGTAGCGGGAGCCTCAATGAGCAGTTCTTC. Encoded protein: CAWSVRSSGSLNEQFF.

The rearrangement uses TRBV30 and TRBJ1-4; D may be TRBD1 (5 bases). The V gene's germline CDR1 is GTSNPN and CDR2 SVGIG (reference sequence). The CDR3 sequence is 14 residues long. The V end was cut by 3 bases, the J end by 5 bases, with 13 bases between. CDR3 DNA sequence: TGTGCCTGGAGGGTGAAGGGGCAGAATGAAAAACTGTTTTTT. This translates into CAWRVKGQNEKLFF. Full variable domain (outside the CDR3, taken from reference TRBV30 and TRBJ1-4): SQTIHQWPATLVQPVGSPLSLECTVEGTSNPNLYWYRQAAGRGLQLLFYSVGIGQISSEVPQNLSASRPQDRQFILSSKKLLLSDSGFYLCAWRVKGQNEKLFFGSGTQLSVL.

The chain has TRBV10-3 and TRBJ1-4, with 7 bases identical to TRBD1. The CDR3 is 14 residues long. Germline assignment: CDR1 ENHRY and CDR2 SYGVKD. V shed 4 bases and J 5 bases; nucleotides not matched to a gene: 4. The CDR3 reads CAISGTTGNEKLFF. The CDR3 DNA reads TGTGCCATCAGTGGGACGACAGGGAATGAAAAACTGTTTTTT.

The CDR3 here is CATSDLRGLGSYNEQFF. Here the CDR3 DNA reads TGTGCCACCAGTGATTTGCGGGGACTAGGGTCCTACAATGAGCAGTTCTTC. The chain uses TRBV24-1 and TRBJ2-1; 8 bases are shared with TRBD2. The CDR3 totals 17 residues. Trimming at V came to 0 bases and at J to 1 base, leaving 4 bases not matched to a gene. Germline V gene sequence: CDR1 KGHDR, CDR2 SFDVKD.

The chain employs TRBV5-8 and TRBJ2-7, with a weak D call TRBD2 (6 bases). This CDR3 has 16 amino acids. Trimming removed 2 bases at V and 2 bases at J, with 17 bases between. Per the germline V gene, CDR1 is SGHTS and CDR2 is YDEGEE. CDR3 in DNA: TGTGCCAGCAGCTTCGCGTCCGGGACTGAGACCTACGAGCAGTACTTC. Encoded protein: CASSFASGTETYEQYF.

This CDR3 reads CASRSLGGRNEKLFF. DNA of the CDR3: TGTGCCAGTAGGTCCCTAGGGGGAAGAAATGAAAAACTGTTTTTT. The V gene is TRBV19, the J gene TRBJ1-4, with a tentative D call TRBD1 (6 bases). The V gene lost 6 bases and the J gene lost 5 bases, with 16 bases spanning the gap. The CDR3 sequence is 15 residues long. Germline assignment: CDR1 LNHDA and CDR2 SQIVND (reference sequence).

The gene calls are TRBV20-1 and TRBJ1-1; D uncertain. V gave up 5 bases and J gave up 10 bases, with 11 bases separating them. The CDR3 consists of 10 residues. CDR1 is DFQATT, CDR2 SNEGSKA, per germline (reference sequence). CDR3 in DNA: TGCAGTGCTTCAGACTCGGGAGCTTTCTTT. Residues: CSASDSGAFF.

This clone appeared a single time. Written as DNA, the CDR3 is TGTGCCAGCAGCCCCGGACAGGGATGGACAGATACGCAGTATTTT. As protein: CASSPGQGWTDTQYF. The chain has TRBV7-9 and TRBJ2-3; TRBD1 matches at 8 bases. V shed 5 bases and J 3 bases; nucleotides not matched to a gene: 7. The germline CDR1 and CDR2 sequences are SEHNR and FQNEAQ (reference sequence). CDR3 size: 15 residues.

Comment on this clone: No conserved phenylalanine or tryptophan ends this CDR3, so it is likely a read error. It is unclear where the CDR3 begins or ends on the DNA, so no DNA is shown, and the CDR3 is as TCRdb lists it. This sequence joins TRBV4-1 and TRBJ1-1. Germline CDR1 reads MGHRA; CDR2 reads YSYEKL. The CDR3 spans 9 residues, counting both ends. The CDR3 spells CASSQGRGS.